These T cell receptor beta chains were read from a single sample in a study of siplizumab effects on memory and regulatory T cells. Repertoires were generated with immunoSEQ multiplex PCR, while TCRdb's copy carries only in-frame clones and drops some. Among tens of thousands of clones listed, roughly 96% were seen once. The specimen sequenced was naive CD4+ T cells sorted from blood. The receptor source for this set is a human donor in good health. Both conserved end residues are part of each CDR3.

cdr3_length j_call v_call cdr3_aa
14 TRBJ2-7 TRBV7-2 CASSPRQGANEQYF
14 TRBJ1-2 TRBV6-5 CASSYSTRENGYTF
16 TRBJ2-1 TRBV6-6 CASTHRGGLAANEQFF
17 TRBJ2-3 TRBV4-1 CASSQGLAGSPTESQYF
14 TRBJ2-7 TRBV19 CASSIGQGVYEQYF
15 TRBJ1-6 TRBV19 CASTPKLANNSPLHF
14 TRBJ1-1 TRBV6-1 CASSEGGLNTEAFF
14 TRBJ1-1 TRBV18 CASSPTDLNTEAFF
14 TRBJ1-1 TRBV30 CAWSEANMNTEAFF
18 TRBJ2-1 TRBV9 CASSRELSSGGYHNEQFF
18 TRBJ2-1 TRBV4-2 CASSLVEGLGFTRNEQFF
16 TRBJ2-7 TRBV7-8 CASSLAASGSVYEQYF
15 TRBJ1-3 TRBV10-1 CASSESANSGNTIYF
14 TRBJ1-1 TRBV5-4 CASKGGQMNTEAFF
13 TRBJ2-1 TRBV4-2 CASSGGLGNEQFF
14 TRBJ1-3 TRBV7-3 CASSSQGAENTIYF
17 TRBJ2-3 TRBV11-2 CASSIAVAGSSTDTQYF
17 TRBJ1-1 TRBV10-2 CASSEAGTGNQNTEAFF
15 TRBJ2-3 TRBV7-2 CASSPSGGPPDTQYF
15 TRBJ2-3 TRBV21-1 CASSNRQGLPDTQYF
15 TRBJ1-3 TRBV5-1 CASSFAGSSGNTIYF
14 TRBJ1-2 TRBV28 CASSPEDRDGGYTF
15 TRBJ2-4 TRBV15 CATSRPREGQGIQYF
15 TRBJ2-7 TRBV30 CACGTSGGWCHEQYF
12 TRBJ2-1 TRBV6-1 CASNQGVDEQFF
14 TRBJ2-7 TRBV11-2 CASSLSLGSDEQYF
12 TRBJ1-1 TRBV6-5 CASSSTGGEAFF
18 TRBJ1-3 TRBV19 CASQSREQGANSGNTIYF
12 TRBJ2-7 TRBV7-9 CASSPLSYEQYF
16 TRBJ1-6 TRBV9 CASSPRTGTENSPLHF
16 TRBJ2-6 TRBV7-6 CASSLVGAAGANVLTF
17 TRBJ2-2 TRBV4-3 CASSISLAGDYKGELFF
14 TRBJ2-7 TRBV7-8 CASSLGRDTYEQYF
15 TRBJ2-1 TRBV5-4 CASSLGTSPYNEQFF
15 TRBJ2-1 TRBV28 CASSLGTSLLNEQFF
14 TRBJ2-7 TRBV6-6 CATLRDGGTYEQYF
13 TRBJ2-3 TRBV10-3 CAISESIPDTQYF
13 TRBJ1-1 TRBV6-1 CASIRGLNTEAFF
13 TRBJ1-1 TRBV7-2 CASSPNSGLEAFF
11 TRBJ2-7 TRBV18 CASSPGLEQYF
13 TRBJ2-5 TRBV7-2 CASSGVGIETQYF
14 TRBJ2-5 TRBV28 CASSTAGTAKTQYF
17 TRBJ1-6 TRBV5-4 CASSGGYDSSYNSPLHF
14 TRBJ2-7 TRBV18 CASSPPDRIFEQYF
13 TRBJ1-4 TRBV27 CASSFDREEKLFF
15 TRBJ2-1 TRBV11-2 CASSPHSLQRNEQFF